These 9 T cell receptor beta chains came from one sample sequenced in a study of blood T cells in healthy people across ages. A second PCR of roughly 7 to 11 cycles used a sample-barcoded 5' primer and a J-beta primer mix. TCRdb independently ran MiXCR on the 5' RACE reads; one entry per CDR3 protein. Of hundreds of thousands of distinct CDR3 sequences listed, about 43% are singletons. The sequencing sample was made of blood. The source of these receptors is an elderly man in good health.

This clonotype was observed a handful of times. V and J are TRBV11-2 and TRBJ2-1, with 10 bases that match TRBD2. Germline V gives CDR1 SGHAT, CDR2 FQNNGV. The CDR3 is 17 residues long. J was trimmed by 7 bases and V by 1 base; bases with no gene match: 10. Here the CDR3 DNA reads TGTGCCAGCAGCTTAGCTCTAGCGGGAGCTGTTAGGAATGAGCAGTTCTTC. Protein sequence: CASSLALAGAVRNEQFF.

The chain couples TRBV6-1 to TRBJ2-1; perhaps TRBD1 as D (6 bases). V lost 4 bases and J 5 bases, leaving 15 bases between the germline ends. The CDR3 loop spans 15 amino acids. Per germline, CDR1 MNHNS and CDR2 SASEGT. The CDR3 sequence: CASSGSLGHNNEQFF. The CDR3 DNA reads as TGTGCCAGCAGTGGATCCCTGGGACACAACAATGAGCAGTTCTTC.

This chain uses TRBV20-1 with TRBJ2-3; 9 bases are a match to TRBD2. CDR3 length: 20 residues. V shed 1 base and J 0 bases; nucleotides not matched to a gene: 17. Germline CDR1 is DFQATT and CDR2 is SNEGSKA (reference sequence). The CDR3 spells CSARGINLASGASSTDTQYF. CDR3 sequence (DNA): TGCAGTGCTAGAGGAATAAATTTGGCTAGCGGGGCTTCTAGCACAGATACGCAGTATTTT.

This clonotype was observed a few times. The CDR3 sequence is CASSTRQSTDTQYF. The DNA of the CDR3 is TGTGCCAGCAGCACCCGACAGTCGACAGATACGCAGTATTTT. The chain links TRBV9 to TRBJ2-3; possibly TRBD1 for D (5 bases). Between the trimmed V and J ends, which lost 4 bases and 3 bases, there was a span of 12 bases. This CDR3 contains 14 residues. The germline gives CDR1 SGDLS, CDR2 YYNGEE.

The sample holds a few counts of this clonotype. The chain's CDR3 is CASSFRQGGEKLFF. The CDR3 coding sequence is TGTGCCAGCAGTTTCCGACAGGGCGGGGAAAAACTGTTTTTT. The V and J genes are TRBV27 and TRBJ1-4, with 7 bases that match TRBD1. V shed 3 bases and J 8 bases; nucleotides not matched to a gene: 6. Germline lookup yields CDR1 MNHEY and CDR2 SMNVEV (reference sequence). CDR3 length equals 14 residues.

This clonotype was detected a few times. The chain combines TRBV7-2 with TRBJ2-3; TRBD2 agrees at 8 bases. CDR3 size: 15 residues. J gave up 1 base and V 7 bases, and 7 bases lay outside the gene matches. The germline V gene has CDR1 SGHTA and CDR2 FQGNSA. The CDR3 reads CASTPFSGGTDTQYF. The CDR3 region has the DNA TGTGCCAGCACCCCGTTTAGCGGGGGCACAGATACGCAGTATTTT.

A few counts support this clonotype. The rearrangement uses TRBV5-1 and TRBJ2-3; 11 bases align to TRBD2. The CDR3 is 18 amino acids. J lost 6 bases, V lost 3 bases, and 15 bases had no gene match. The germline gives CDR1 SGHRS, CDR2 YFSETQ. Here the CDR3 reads CASSWDGFSGRAVDTQYF. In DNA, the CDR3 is TGCGCCAGCAGCTGGGATGGGTTTAGCGGGAGGGCCGTGGATACGCAGTATTTT.

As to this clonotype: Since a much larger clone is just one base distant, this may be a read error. The CDR3 DNA reads TGTGCCAGCAGTTTAGACAGGGGAGTTGACGATGAGCAGTTCTTC. Amino acid sequence: CASSLDRGVDDEQFF. V is TRBV28 and J is TRBJ2-1; 8 bases map to TRBD1. The CDR3 sequence is 15 residues long. The junction had 8 bases not matched to a gene; V was cut back by 2 bases and J by 8 bases. Germline lookup yields CDR1 MDHEN and CDR2 SYDVKM.

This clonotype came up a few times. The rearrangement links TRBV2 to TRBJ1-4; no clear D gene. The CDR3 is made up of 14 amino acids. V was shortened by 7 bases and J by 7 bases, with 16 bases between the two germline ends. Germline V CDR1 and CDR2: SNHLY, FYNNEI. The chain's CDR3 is CASTQNAKGEKLFF. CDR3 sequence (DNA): TGTGCCAGCACACAAAACGCTAAGGGTGAAAAACTGTTTTTT.